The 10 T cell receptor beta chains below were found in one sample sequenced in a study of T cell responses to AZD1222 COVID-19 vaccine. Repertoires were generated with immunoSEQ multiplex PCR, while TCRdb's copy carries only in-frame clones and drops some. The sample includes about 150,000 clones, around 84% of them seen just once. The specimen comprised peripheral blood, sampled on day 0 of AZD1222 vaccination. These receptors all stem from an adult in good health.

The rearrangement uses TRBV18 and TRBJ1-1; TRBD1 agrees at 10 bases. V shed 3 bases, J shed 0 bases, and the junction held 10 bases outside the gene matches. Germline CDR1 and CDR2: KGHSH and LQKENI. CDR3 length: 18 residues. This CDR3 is CASSPLRDRGIVNTEAFF. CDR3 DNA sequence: TGTGCCAGCTCACCTTTAAGGGACAGGGGTATTGTGAACACTGAAGCTTTCTTT. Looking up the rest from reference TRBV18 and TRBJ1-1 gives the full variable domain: NAGVMQNPRHLVRRRGQEARLRCSPMKGHSHVYWYRQLPEEGLKFMVYLQKENIIDESGMPKERFSAEFPKEGPSILRIQQVVRGDSAAYFCASSPLRDRGIVNTEAFFGQGTRLTVV.

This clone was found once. CDR3 in amino acids: CASSLSGNNEQFF. CDR3 nucleotides: TGTGCCAGCAGTCTGTCTGGGAACAATGAGCAGTTCTTC. V is TRBV28 and J is TRBJ2-1; D is unclear. This CDR3 has 13 amino acids. Trimming shortened V by 5 bases and J by 5 bases, and 10 bases separated the two germline ends. The germline V gene encodes CDR1 MDHEN and CDR2 SYDVKM.

The CDR3 DNA is TGCAGCGTTGAAGATAGGGGGAATCGGGGCACTGAAGCTTTCTTT. This codes for CSVEDRGNRGTEAFF. This chain connects TRBV29-1 to TRBJ1-1, with a tentative D call TRBD1 (6 bases). CDR1 and CDR2 from the germline V gene are SQVTM and ANQGSEA. Trimming cost V 0 bases and J 4 bases, with 15 bases left between them. The CDR3 is 15 amino acids.

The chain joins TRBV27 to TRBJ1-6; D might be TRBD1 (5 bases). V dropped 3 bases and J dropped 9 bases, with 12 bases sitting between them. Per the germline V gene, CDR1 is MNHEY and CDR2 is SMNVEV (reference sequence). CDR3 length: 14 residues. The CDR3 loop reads CASSFREKSSPLHF. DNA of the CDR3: TGTGCCAGCAGTTTCAGGGAGAAGAGTTCACCCCTCCACTTT.

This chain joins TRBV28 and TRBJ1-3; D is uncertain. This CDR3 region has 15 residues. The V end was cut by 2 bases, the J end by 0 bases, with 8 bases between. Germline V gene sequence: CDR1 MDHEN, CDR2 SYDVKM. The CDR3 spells CASSLGGYSGNTIYF. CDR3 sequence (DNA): TGTGCCAGCAGTTTAGGCGGTTACTCTGGAAACACCATATATTTT.

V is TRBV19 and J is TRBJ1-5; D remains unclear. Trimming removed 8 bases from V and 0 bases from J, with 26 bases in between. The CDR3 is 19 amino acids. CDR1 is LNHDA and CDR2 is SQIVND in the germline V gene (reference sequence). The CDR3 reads CASQLGLAGPADSNQPQHF. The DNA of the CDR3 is TGTGCCAGTCAACTCGGGCTCGCTGGACCCGCGGATAGCAATCAGCCCCAGCATTTT.

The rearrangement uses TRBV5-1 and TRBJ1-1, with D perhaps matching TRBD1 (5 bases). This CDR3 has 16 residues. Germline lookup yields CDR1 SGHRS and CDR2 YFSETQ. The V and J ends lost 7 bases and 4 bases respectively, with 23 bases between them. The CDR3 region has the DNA TGCGCCAGCGAGAGGGGTTTTGGGGAAAGGAGCACTGAAGCTTTCTTT. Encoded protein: CASERGFGERSTEAFF.

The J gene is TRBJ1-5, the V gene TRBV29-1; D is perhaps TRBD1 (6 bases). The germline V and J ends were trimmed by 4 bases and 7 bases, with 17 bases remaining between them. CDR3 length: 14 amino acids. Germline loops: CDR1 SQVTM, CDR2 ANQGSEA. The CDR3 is CSVGSGGGVQPQHF. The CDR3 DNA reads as TGCAGCGTTGGTTCCGGGGGGGGCGTACAGCCCCAGCATTTT.

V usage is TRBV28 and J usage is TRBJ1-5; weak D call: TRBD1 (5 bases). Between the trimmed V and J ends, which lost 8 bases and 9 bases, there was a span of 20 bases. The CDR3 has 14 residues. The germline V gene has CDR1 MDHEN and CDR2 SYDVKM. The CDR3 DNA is TGTGCCAGCTTGGGACGATCCCGCGAGTGGCCCCAGCATTTT. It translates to CASLGRSREWPQHF.

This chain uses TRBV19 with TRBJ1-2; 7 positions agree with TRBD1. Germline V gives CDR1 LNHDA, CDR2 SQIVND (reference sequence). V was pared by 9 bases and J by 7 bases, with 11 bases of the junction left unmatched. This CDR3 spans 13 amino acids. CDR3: CASSRDREFGYTF. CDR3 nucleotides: TGTGCCAGCTCCAGAGACAGGGAGTTTGGCTACACCTTC.